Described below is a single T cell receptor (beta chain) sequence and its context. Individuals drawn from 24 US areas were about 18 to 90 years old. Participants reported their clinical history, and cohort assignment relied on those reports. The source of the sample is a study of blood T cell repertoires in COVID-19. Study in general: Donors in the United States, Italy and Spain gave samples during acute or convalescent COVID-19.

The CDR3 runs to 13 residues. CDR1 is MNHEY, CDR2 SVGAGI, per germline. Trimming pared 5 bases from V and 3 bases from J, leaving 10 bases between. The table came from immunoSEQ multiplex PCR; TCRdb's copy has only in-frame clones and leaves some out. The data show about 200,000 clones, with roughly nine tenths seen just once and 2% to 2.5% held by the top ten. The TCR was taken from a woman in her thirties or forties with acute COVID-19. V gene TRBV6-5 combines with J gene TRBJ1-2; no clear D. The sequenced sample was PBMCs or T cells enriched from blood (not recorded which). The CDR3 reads CASSPSAYYGYTF. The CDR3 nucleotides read TGTGCCAGCAGTCCCAGTGCCTACTATGGCTACACCTTC.